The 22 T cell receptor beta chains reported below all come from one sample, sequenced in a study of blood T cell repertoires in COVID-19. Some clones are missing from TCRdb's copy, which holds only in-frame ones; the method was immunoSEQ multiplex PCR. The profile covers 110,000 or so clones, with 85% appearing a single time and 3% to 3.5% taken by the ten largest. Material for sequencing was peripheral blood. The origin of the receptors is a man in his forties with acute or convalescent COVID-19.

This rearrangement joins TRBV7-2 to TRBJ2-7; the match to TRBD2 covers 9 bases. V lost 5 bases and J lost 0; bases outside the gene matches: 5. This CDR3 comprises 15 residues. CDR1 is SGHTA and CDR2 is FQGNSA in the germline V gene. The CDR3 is CASSDTAGGSYEQYF. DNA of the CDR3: TGTGCCAGCAGCGATACAGCGGGAGGCTCCTACGAGCAGTACTTC.

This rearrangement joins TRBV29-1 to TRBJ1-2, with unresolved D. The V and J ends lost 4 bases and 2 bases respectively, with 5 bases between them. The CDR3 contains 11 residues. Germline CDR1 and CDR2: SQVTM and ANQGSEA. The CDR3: CSVGENYGYTF. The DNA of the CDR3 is TGCAGCGTTGGGGAGAACTATGGCTACACCTTC.

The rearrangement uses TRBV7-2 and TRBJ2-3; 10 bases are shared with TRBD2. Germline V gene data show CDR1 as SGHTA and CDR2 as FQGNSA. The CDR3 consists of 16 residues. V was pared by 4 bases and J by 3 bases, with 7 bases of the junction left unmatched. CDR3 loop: CASSWTSGGGTDTQYF. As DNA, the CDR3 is TGTGCCAGCAGCTGGACTAGCGGCGGGGGGACAGATACGCAGTATTTT.

The CDR3 is CASSLAAGQASSYEQYF. The CDR3 nucleotides are TGTGCCAGCAGTTTAGCCGCGGGACAGGCAAGCTCCTACGAGCAGTACTTC. This sequence joins TRBV27 and TRBJ2-7, with 8 bases that match TRBD1. The CDR3 sequence is 17 residues long. Germline assignment: CDR1 MNHEY and CDR2 SMNVEV (reference sequence). After removal of 2 bases from V and 0 bases from J, the junction contained 9 bases not matched to a gene.

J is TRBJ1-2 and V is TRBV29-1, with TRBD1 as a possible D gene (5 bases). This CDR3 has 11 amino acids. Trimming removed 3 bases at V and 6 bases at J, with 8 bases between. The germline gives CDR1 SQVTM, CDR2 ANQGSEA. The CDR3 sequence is CSVEGHHGYTF. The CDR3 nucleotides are TGCAGCGTTGAGGGGCATCATGGCTACACCTTC.

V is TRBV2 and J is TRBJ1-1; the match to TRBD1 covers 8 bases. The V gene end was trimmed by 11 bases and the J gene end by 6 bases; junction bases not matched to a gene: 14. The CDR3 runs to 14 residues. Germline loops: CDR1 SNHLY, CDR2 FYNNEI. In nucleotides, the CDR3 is TGTGCCGGACACAGGGGGGAGAGCTTCTCTGAAGCTTTCTTT. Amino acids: CAGHRGESFSEAFF.

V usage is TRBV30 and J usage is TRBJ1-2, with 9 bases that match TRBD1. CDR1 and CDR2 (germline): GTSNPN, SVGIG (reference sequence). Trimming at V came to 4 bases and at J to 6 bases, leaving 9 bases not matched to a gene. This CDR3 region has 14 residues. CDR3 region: CAWTRQGVKDGYTF. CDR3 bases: TGTGCCTGGACACGACAGGGGGTAAAAGATGGCTACACCTTC.

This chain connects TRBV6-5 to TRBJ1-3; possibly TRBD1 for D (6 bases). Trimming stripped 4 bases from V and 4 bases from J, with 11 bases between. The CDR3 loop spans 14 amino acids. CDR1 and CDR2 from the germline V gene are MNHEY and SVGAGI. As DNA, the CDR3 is TGTGCCAGCAGTTTTAGGACAGAGGGAAACACCATATATTTT. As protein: CASSFRTEGNTIYF.

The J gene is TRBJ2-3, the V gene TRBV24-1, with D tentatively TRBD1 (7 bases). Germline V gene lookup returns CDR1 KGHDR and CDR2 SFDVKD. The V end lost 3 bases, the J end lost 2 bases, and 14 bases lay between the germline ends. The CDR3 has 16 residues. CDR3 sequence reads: CATSDPRDRNTDTQYF. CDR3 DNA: TGTGCCACCAGTGATCCGCGGGACAGAAACACAGATACGCAGTATTTT.

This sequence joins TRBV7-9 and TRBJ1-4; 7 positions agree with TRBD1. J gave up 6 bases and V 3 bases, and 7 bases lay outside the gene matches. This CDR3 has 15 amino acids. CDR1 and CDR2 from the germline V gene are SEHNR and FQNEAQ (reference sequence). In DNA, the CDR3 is TGTGCCAGCAGCTTTGCCGGGACAGCCGATGAAAAACTGTTTTTT. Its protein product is CASSFAGTADEKLFF.

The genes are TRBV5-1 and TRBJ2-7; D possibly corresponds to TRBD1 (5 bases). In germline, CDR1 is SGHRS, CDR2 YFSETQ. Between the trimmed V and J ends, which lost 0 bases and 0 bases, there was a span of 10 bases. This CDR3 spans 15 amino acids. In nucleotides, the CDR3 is TGCGCCAGCAGCTTGGGATTCGACAGCTCCTACGAGCAGTACTTC. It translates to CASSLGFDSSYEQYF.

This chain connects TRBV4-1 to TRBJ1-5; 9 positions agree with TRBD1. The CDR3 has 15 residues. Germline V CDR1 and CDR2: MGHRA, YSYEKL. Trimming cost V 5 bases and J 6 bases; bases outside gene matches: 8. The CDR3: CASSAIRQGGQPQHF. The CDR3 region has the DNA TGCGCCAGCAGCGCCATCAGACAGGGGGGTCAGCCCCAGCATTTT.

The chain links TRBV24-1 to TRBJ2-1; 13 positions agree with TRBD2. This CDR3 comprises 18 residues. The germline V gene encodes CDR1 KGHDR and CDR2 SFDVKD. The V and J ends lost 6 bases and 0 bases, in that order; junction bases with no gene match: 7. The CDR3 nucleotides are TGTGCCACCAGTAGCCGGACTAGCGGGGGCGGCTCCTACAATGAGCAGTTCTTC. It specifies CATSSRTSGGGSYNEQFF.

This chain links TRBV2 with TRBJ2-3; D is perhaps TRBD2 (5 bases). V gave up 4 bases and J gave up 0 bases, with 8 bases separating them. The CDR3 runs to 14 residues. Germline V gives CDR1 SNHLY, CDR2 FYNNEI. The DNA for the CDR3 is TGTGCCAGCAGTGTCGGGGAGAGCACAGATACGCAGTATTTT. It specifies CASSVGESTDTQYF.

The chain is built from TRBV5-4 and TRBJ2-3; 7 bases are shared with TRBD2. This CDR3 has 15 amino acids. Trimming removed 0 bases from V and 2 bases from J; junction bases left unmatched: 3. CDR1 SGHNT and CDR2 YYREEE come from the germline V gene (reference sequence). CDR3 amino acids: CASSLAGGTTDTQYF. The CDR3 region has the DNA TGTGCCAGCAGCTTGGCCGGGGGGACCACAGATACGCAGTATTTT.

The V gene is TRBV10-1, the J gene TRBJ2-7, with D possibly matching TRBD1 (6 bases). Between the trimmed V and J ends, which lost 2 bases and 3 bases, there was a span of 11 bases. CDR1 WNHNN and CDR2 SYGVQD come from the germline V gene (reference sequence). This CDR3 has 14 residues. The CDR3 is CASSESGRGYEQYF. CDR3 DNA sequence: TGCGCCAGCAGTGAGAGCGGCAGGGGCTACGAGCAGTACTTC.

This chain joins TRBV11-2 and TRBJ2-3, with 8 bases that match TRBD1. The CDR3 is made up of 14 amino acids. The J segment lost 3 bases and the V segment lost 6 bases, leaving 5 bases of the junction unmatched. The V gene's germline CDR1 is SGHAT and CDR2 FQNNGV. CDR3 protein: CASRQTGVTDTQYF. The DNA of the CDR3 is TGTGCCAGCAGACAGACAGGGGTTACAGATACGCAGTATTTT.

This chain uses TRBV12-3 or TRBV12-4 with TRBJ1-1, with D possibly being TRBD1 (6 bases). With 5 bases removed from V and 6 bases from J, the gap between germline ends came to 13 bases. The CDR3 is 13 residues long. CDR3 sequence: CASSATTGSEAFF. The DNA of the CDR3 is TGTGCCAGCAGTGCTACCACAGGGTCTGAAGCTTTCTTT.

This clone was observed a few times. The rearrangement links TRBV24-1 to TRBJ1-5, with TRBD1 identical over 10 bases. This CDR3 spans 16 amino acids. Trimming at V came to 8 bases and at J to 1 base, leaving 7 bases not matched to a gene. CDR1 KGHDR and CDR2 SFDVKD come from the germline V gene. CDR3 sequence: CATIWGTGESNQPQHF. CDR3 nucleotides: TGTGCCACCATTTGGGGGACAGGGGAAAGCAATCAGCCCCAGCATTTT.

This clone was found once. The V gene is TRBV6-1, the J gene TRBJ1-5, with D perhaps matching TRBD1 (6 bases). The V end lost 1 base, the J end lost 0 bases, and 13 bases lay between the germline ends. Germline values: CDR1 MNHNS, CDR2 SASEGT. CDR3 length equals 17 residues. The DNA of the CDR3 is TGTGCCAGCAGTGAAGTGGAGGGGGGGAATAGCAATCAGCCCCAGCATTTT. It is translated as CASSEVEGGNSNQPQHF.

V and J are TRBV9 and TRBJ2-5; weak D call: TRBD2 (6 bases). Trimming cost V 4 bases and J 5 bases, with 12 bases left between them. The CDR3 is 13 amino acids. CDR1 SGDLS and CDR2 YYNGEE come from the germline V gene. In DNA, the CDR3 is TGTGCCAGCAGCCCTGGGACTGGGGAGACCCAGTACTTC. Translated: CASSPGTGETQYF.

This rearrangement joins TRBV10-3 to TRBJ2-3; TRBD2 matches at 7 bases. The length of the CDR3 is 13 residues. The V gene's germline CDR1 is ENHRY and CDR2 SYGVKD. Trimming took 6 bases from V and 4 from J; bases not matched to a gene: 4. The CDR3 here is CAIRAGVADTQYF. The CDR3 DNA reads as TGTGCCATCAGGGCGGGAGTAGCAGATACGCAGTATTTT.